These T cell receptor beta chains were read from a single sample in a study of T cell responses to AZD1222 COVID-19 vaccine. This table comes from immunoSEQ multiplex PCR, and its TCRdb copy is limited to in-frame clones, with some not included. The data show tens of thousands of clones, with over 90% seen just once and 5.2% held by the top ten. The sequences come from peripheral blood, collected on day 0 of AZD1222 vaccination. The receptors derive from an adult in good health. Each CDR3 is given with its conserved first and last residue. A D gene is named only where the DNA matches it firmly. Part of the rows lack a size; the others show once, few, many or a class for expanded clones.

v_gene	j_gene	len	d_gene	abundance	CDR3aa	CDR3nt
TRBV19	TRBJ1-6	15	TRBD1	.	CASSGRGRGYSPLHF	TGTGCCAGTAGTGGGAGGGGGCGCGGATATTCACCCCTCCACTTT
TRBV19	TRBJ2-4	15	TRBD1	.	CASSIGQGARNIQYF	TGTGCCAGTAGTATTGGACAGGGGGCGCGAAACATTCAGTACTTC
TRBV19	TRBJ2-3	15	.	.	CASSRTRSGTDTQYF	TGTGCCAGTAGTAGAACTAGGTCTGGCACAGATACGCAGTATTTT
TRBV6-2/TRBV6-3	TRBJ1-6	14	TRBD1	once	CASSKTGENSPLHF	TGTGCCAGCAGCAAGACAGGGGAAAACTCACCCCTCCACTTT
TRBV7-2	TRBJ1-3	13	.	.	CASSWNLGTDIYF	TGTGCCAGCAGCTGGAATTTAGGGACCGACATATATTTT
TRBV15	TRBJ2-2	15	TRBD1	.	CATTADRGGTGELFF	TGTGCCACCACCGCGGACAGGGGGGGCACCGGGGAGCTGTTTTTT
TRBV7-7	TRBJ1-4	13	.	.	CASSDWQYEKLFF	TGTGCTAGCAGCGACTGGCAATACGAAAAACTGTTTTTT
TRBV6-5	TRBJ1-5	14	.	once	CASSYAGPNQPQHF	TGTGCCAGCAGTTATGCGGGACCCAATCAGCCCCAGCATTTT
TRBV3-1/TRBV3-2	TRBJ1-1	14	.	.	CASSQDWGGEGAFF	TGTGCCAGCAGCCAAGATTGGGGTGGGGAGGGAGCTTTCTTT
TRBV18	TRBJ2-5	14	.	.	CASSPQLVKETQYF	TGTGCCAGCTCTCCTCAACTAGTAAAAGAGACCCAGTACTTC
TRBV7-9	TRBJ1-2	15	TRBD1	.	CASSSNTGLQGGYTF	TGTGCCAGCAGCTCCAACACAGGGTTACAGGGGGGCTACACCTTC
TRBV10-1	TRBJ1-1	13	.	few	CASSPGILVGAFF	TGCGCCAGCAGTCCCGGGATCCTCGTAGGGGCTTTCTTT
TRBV3-1/TRBV3-2	TRBJ2-7	16	.	once	CASSSRRGPEVYEQYF	TGTGCCAGCAGCTCACGGCGGGGGCCGGAAGTCTACGAGCAGTACTTC
TRBV7-2	TRBJ1-1	14	TRBD1	.	CASSADRAATEAFF	TGTGCCAGCAGCGCAGACAGGGCGGCCACTGAAGCTTTCTTT
TRBV5-5	TRBJ2-2	14	.	.	CASSLGTNTGELFF	TGTGCCAGCAGCTTGGGAACGAACACCGGGGAGCTGTTTTTT
TRBV28	TRBJ2-2	14	TRBD1	.	CASRWDRNTGELFF	TGTGCCAGCAGATGGGACAGAAACACCGGGGAGCTGTTTTTT
TRBV6-2/TRBV6-3	TRBJ2-1	19	TRBD2	.	CASSYSITSGGATYNEQFF	TGTGCCAGCAGTTACTCGATTACTAGCGGGGGGGCCACCTACAATGAGCAGTTCTTC
TRBV28	TRBJ1-5	12	.	.	CASSLVSQPQHF	TGTGCCAGCAGTTTAGTCAGTCAGCCCCAGCATTTT
TRBV6-4	TRBJ2-3	13	.	many	CASSDSGLDTQYF	TGTGCCAGCAGTGACTCGGGACTAGATACGCAGTATTTT
TRBV18	TRBJ2-3	13	.	.	CASSPPSGDTQYF	TGTGCCAGCTCACCTCCATCTGGGGATACGCAGTATTTT
TRBV28	TRBJ2-3	17	TRBD2	.	CASSSLRRASGGDTQYF	TGTGCCAGCAGTTCCCTTCGTAGGGCTAGCGGAGGAGATACGCAGTATTTT
TRBV27	TRBJ1-6	19	.	.	CASGYFGGAQGSYNSPLHF	TGTGCCAGCGGCTACTTTGGGGGGGCGCAGGGCTCCTATAATTCACCCCTCCACTTT
TRBV7-2	TRBJ1-4	15	.	.	CASSLDGGAGNKLFF	TGTGCCAGCAGCTTAGATGGGGGGGCAGGGAACAAACTGTTTTTT
TRBV11-3	TRBJ1-1	17	.	.	CASSLSVTGLRNTEAFF	TGTGCCAGCAGCTTATCTGTGACAGGACTCAGGAACACTGAAGCTTTCTTT
TRBV14	TRBJ1-1	13	.	.	CASSPQGTTEAFF	TGTGCCAGCAGCCCTCAGGGGACCACTGAAGCTTTCTTT
TRBV15	TRBJ2-3	13	TRBD2	once	CATQSGATDTQYF	TGTGCCACCCAAAGCGGGGCAACAGATACGCAGTATTTT
TRBV20-1	TRBJ1-2	11	.	.	CSAPTDYGYTF	TGCAGTGCTCCCACAGATTATGGCTACACCTTC
TRBV7-9	TRBJ2-1	16	.	.	CASSPRGARGYNEQFF	TGTGCCAGCAGCCCCCGGGGGGCCAGAGGCTACAATGAGCAGTTCTTC
TRBV7-7	TRBJ2-5	15	.	.	CASSLARGPQETQYF	TGTGCTAGCAGCTTAGCGCGGGGACCTCAAGAGACCCAGTACTTC
TRBV28	TRBJ2-7	12	.	.	CASTRGVYEQYF	TGTGCCAGCACCCGAGGGGTCTACGAGCAGTACTTC
TRBV6-4	TRBJ1-6	14	.	.	CASSLDWENSPLHF	TGTGCCAGTTCACTCGACTGGGAGAATTCACCCCTCCACTTT
TRBV19	TRBJ1-5	19	TRBD1	.	CASSLPGTGVSNFNQPQHF	TGTGCCAGTAGTCTCCCCGGGACAGGGGTATCAAACTTCAATCAGCCCCAGCATTTT
TRBV19	TRBJ1-4	15	TRBD1	.	CASSIAGGAGEKLFF	TGTGCCAGTAGTATAGCAGGGGGCGCAGGCGAAAAACTGTTTTTT
TRBV5-1	TRBJ1-2	15	TRBD1	.	CASSSSTGGEGGYTF	TGCGCCAGCAGCTCATCTACAGGGGGCGAGGGAGGCTACACCTTC
TRBV5-1	TRBJ2-7	14	.	.	CASSFRDATYEQYF	TGCGCCAGCAGCTTCAGGGACGCGACCTACGAGCAGTACTTC
TRBV4-1	TRBJ2-7	15	.	.	CASSQEQRSSYEQYF	TGCGCCAGCAGCCAAGAACAGAGGAGCTCCTACGAGCAGTACTTC
TRBV7-2	TRBJ2-7	15	TRBD2	.	CASSPSGGAVREQYF	TGTGCCAGCAGCCCTAGCGGGGGGGCCGTACGGGAGCAGTACTTC
TRBV7-2	TRBJ2-7	15	TRBD2	.	CASSLKRGGGYEQYF	TGTGCCAGCAGCTTAAAGCGGGGGGGCGGGTACGAGCAGTACTTC
TRBV6-5	TRBJ1-6	14	.	.	CASSYSTGRSPLHF	TGTGCCAGCAGTTACTCGACTGGAAGGTCACCCCTCCACTTT
TRBV15	TRBJ1-5	15	TRBD1	.	CATSSSRGPGQPQHF	TGTGCCACCAGCAGTTCCAGGGGGCCGGGTCAGCCCCAGCATTTT
TRBV9	TRBJ2-3	12	TRBD2	once	CASSVGGGTQYF	TGTGCCAGCAGCGTAGGCGGGGGGACGCAGTATTTT
TRBV7-8	TRBJ1-3	14	.	.	CASSPLDRSNTIYF	TGTGCCAGCAGCCCTCTGGACAGATCCAACACCATATATTTT
TRBV9	TRBJ1-6	15	.	.	CASSVGSGGNSPLHF	TGTGCCAGCAGCGTAGGTTCGGGGGGGAATTCACCCCTCCACTTT
TRBV7-3	TRBJ1-2	13	TRBD1	once	CASGGQVSYGYTF	TGTGCCAGCGGCGGACAGGTGTCCTATGGCTACACCTTC
TRBV3-1/TRBV3-2	TRBJ1-1	12	.	.	CASEGLGTEAFF	TGTGCCAGCGAGGGGTTGGGCACTGAAGCTTTCTTT
TRBV5-1	TRBJ2-3	14	.	.	CASSLDSYTDTQYF	TGCGCCAGCAGCTTGGACAGCTACACAGATACGCAGTATTTT